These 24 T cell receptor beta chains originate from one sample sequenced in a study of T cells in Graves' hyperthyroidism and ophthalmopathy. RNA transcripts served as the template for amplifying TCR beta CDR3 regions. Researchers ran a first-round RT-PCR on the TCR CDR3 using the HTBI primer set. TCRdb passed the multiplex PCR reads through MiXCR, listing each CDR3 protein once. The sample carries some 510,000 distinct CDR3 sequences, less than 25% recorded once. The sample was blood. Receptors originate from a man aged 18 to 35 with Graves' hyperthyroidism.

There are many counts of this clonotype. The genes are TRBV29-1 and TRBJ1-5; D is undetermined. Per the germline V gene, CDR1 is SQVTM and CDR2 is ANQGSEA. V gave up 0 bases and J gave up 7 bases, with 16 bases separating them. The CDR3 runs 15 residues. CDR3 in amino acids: CSVEDKGGRLQPQHF. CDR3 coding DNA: TGCAGCGTTGAAGATAAAGGCGGGAGACTCCAGCCCCAGCATTTT.

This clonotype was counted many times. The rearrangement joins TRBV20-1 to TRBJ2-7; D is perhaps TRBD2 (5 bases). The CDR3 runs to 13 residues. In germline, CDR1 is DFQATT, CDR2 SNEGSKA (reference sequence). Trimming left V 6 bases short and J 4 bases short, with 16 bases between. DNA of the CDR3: TGCAGTGCACTACTGGACTTAGGTTACGAGCAGTACTTC. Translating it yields CSALLDLGYEQYF.

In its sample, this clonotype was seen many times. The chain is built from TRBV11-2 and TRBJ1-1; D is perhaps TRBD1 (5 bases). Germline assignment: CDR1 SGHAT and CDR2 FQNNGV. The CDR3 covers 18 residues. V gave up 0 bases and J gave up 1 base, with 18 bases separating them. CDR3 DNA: TGTGCCAGCAGCTTAGAGCCCCGGTGGGCAGGGAAGAACACTGAAGCTTTCTTT. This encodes CASSLEPRWAGKNTEAFF.

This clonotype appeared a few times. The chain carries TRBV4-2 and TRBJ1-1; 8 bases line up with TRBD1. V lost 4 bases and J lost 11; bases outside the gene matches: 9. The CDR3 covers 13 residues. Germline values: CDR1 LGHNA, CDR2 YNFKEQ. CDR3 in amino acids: CASSRGVTGDAFF. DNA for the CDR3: TGTGCCAGCAGCCGTGGGGTGACAGGGGATGCTTTCTTT.

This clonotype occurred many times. The CDR3 bases are TGTGCCACCAGTGACTCGTTTGAGCGGCAGGGGAGCAATCAGCCCCAGCATTTT. This gives the protein CATSDSFERQGSNQPQHF. The V and J genes are TRBV24-1 and TRBJ1-5, with a possible D match to TRBD1 (6 bases). From germline, CDR1 is KGHDR and CDR2 SFDVKD. There are 18 residues in the CDR3. Trimming shortened V by 4 bases and J by 1 base, and 19 bases separated the two germline ends.

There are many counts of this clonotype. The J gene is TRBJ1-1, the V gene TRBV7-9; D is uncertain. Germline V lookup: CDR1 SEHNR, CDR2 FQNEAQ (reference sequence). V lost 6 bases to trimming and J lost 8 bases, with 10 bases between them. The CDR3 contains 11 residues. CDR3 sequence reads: CASRADGEAFF. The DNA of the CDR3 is TGTGCCAGCAGGGCCGATGGGGAAGCTTTCTTT.

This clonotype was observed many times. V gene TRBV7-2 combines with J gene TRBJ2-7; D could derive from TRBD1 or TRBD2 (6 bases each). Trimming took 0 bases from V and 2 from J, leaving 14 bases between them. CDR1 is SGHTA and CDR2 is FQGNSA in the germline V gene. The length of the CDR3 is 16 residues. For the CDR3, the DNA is TGTGCCAGCAGCTTAGCAGGGGCAGGGGAGGCCTACGAGCAGTACTTC. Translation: CASSLAGAGEAYEQYF.

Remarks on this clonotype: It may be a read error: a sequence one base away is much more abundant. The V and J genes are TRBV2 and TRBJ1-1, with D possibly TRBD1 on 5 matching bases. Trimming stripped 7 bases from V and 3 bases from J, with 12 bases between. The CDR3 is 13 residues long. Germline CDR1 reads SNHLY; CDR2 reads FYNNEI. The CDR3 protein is CASTVGRYTEAFF. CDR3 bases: TGTGCCAGCACCGTGGGACGGTACACTGAAGCTTTCTTT.

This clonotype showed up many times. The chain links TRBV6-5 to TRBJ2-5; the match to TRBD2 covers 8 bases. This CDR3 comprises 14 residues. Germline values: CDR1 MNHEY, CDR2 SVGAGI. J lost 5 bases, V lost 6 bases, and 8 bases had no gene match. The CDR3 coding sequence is TGTGCCAGCAGGAGGACAGCGGGGGAGGAGACCCAGTACTTC. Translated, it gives CASRRTAGEETQYF.

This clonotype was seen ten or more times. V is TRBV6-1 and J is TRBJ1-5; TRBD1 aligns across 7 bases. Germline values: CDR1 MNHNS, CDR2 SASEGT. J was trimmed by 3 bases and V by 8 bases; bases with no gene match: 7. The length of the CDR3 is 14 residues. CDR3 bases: TGTGCCAGCCGCCAGACAGGGAACAATCAGCCCCAGCATTTT. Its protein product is CASRQTGNNQPQHF.

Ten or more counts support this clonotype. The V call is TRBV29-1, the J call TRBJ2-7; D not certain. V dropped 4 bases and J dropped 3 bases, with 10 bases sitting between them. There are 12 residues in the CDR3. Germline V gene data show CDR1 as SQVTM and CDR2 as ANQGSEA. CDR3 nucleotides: TGCAGCGTTGTCACAAACGGCTACGAGCAGTACTTC. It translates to CSVVTNGYEQYF.

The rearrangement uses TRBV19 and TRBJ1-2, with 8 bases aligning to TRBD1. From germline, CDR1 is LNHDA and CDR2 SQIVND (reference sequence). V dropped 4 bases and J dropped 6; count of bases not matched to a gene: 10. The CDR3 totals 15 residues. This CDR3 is CASSTSGGAPDGYTF. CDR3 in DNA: TGTGCCAGTAGTACATCAGGGGGCGCCCCGGATGGCTACACCTTC. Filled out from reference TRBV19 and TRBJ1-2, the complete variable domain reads DGGITQSPKYLFRKEGQNVTLSCEQNLNHDAMYWYRQDPGQGLRLIYYSQIVNDFQKGDIAEGYSVSREKKESFPLTVTSAQKNPTAFYLCASSTSGGAPDGYTFGSGTRLTVV.

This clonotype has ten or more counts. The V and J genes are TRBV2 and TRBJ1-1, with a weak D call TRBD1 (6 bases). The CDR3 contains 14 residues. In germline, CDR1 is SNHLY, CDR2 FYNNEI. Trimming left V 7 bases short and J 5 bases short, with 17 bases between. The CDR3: CASTEGDYWTEAFF. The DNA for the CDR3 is TGTGCCAGCACCGAGGGGGATTATTGGACTGAAGCTTTCTTT.

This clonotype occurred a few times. The CDR3 sequence is CASSVGGGSPEAFF. The DNA of the CDR3 is TGCGCCAGCAGCGTTGGGGGGGGGAGCCCTGAAGCTTTCTTT. The rearrangement links TRBV5-1 to TRBJ1-1; a possible D gene is TRBD1 (5 bases). The V gene lost 4 bases and the J gene lost 6 bases, with 16 bases spanning the gap. The germline CDR1 and CDR2 sequences are SGHRS and YFSETQ. The CDR3 is 14 residues long.

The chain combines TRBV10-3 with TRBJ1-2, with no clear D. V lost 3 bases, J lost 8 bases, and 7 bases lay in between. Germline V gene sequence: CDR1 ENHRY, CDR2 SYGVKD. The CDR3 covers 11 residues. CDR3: CAISEGGGYTF. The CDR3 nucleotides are TGTGCCATCAGTGAAGGTGGGGGCTACACCTTC.

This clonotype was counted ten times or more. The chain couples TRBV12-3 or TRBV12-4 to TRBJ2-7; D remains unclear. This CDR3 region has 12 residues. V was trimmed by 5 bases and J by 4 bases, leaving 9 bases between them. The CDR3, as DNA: TGTGCCAGCAGTAATCCCTATTACGAGCAGTACTTC. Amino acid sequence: CASSNPYYEQYF.

This chain's CDR3 is CASSETRYQETQYF. CDR3 in DNA: TGTGCCAGCAGTGAAACGAGATACCAAGAGACCCAGTACTTC. V usage is TRBV25-1 and J usage is TRBJ2-5; no clear D gene. The V gene's germline CDR1 is MGHDK and CDR2 SYGVNS. Deletions cut 2 bases from V and 0 bases from J, with 7 bases between. The CDR3 is 14 amino acids. Drawing the rest from reference TRBV25-1 and TRBJ2-5, the complete variable domain is EADIYQTPRYLVIGTGKKITLECSQTMGHDKMYWYQQDPGMELHLIHYSYGVNSTEKGDLSSESTVSRIRTEHFPLTLESARPSHTSQYLCASSETRYQETQYFGPGTRLLVL.

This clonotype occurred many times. The CDR3 DNA sequence: TGTGCCAGCAGACGATCGCGGGGGGACCCCCCCTACGAGCAGTACTTC. Protein product: CASRRSRGDPPYEQYF. The chain carries TRBV2 and TRBJ2-7; the match to TRBD2 covers 8 bases. The V gene's germline CDR1 is SNHLY and CDR2 FYNNEI. The CDR3 sequence is 16 residues long. With 6 bases clipped from V and 2 bases from J, the junction kept 12 bases outside the gene matches.

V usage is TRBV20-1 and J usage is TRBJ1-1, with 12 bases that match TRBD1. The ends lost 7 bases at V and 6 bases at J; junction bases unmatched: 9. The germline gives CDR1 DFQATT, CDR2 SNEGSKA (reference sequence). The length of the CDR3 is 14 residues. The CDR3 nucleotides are TGCAGTGGCGGGACAGGGGGCGCTTGGTCTGAAGCTTTCTTT. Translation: CSGGTGGAWSEAFF.

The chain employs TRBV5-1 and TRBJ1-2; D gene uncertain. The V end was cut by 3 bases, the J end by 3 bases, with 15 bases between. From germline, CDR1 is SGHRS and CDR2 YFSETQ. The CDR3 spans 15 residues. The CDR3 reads CASSSRGGMDYGYTF. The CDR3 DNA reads TGCGCCAGCAGCTCCCGAGGAGGGATGGACTATGGCTACACCTTC. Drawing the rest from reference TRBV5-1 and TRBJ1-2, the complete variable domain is KAGVTQTPRYLIKTRGQQVTLSCSPISGHRSVSWYQQTPGQGLQFLFEYFSETQRNKGNFPGRFSGRQFSNSRSEMNVSTLELGDSALYLCASSSRGGMDYGYTFGSGTRLTVV.

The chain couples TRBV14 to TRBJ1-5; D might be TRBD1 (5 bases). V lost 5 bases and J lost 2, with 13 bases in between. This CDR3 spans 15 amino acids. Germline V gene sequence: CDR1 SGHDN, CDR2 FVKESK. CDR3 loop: CASSGAVVGNQPQHF. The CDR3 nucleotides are TGTGCCAGCAGCGGGGCCGTGGTCGGCAATCAGCCCCAGCATTTT.

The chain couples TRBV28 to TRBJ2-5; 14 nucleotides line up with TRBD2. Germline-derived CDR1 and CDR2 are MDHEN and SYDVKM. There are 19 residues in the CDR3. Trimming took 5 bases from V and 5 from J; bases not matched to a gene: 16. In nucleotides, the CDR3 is TGTGCCAGCAGTCAACTCCCTGGACTAGCGGGGGGTCCAGGGGAGACCCAGTACTTC. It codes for CASSQLPGLAGGPGETQYF.

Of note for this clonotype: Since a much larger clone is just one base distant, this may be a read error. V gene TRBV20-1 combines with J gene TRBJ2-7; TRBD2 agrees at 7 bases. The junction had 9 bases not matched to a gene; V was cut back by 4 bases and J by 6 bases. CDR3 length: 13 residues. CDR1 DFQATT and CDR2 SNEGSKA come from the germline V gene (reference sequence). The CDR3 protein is CSANLGGDGEQYF. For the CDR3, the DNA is TGCAGTGCTAACCTTGGGGGGGACGGCGAGCAGTACTTC.

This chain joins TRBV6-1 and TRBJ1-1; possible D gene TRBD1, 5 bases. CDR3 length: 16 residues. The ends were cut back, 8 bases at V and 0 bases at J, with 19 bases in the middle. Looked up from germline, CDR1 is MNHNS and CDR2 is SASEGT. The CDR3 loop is CASGMGQVVMNTEAFF. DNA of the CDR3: TGTGCCAGCGGCATGGGGCAGGTCGTGATGAACACTGAAGCTTTCTTT.